One and the same sample provided the 20 T cell receptor beta chains below, sequenced in a study of T-cell reconstitution after alpha-beta-depleted transplantation in children listed by TCRdb under 2016. Libraries were prepared through PCR. The sample was run on an Illumina HiSeq 2500. Molecular barcoding was employed in the preparation of TCR libraries, with unique molecular identifiers being used to normalize TCRbeta repertoire quantification. In TCRdb, the public reads were trimmed at Q25 with fastp and aligned with MiXCR, with productive beta chains retained. CDR3 protein duplicates are merged, each entry listing the most common genes and DNA. The sample records about 610,000 distinct CDR3 sequences, about 11% of which are singletons. The ten most abundant clones make up less than 5% of the sample. Here the sequenced sample was PBMCs from the stem cell graft donor, taken from the stem cell graft. The receptors originated from a human donor who donated a stem cell graft to a child with acute myeloid leukemia.

This clonotype was observed a few times. The V gene is TRBV7-3, the J gene TRBJ2-1, with 11 nucleotides matching TRBD2. J lost 4 bases, V lost 1 base, and 6 bases had no gene match. Germline values: CDR1 SGHTA, CDR2 FQGTGA. The CDR3 runs 17 residues. The CDR3 sequence is CASSLSPSGRIYNEQFF. As DNA, the CDR3 is TGTGCCAGCAGCTTAAGTCCTAGCGGGAGGATATACAATGAGCAGTTCTTC.

This clonotype was detected ten times or more. The chain is built from TRBV12-3 or TRBV12-4 and TRBJ2-1, with 9 positions matching TRBD2. The J segment lost 7 bases and the V segment lost 4 bases, leaving 14 bases of the junction unmatched. The CDR3 sequence is 17 residues long. The CDR3 loop is CASSSLGAGGPRNEQFF. CDR3 DNA sequence: TGTGCCAGCAGTTCCCTCGGGGCGGGAGGGCCGAGGAATGAGCAGTTCTTC.

Turning to this clonotype: This is likely a read error, given that the CDR3 carries no conserved phenylalanine or tryptophan at its end. The chain recombines TRBV12-3 or TRBV12-4 with TRBJ1-1; the match to TRBD1 covers 7 bases. This CDR3 comprises 13 residues. J was trimmed by 7 bases and V by 3 bases; bases with no gene match: 5. CDR3 residues: CASSFLQGGEAFY. The CDR3 DNA follows: TGTGCCAGCAGTTTTCTCCAGGGGGGTGAAGCTTTCTAT.

The chain recombines TRBV20-1 with TRBJ1-2, with D unclear. The CDR3 spans 15 residues. Germline CDR1 and CDR2: DFQATT and SNEGSKA (reference sequence). V lost 0 bases, J lost 3 bases, and 14 bases lay in between. CDR3 loop: CSARDRGGIHYGYTF. The CDR3 coding sequence is TGCAGTGCTAGAGATCGAGGAGGAATTCACTATGGCTACACCTTC.

J is TRBJ2-7 and V is TRBV20-1, with TRBD1 as a possible D gene (6 bases). The CDR3 spans 16 residues. Trimming stripped 0 bases from V and 3 bases from J, with 18 bases between. Germline loops: CDR1 DFQATT, CDR2 SNEGSKA (reference sequence). The CDR3 DNA is TGCAGTGCTAGAGATGTAGTTTCGGGCAGGGGCTACGAGCAGTACTTC. Translating gives CSARDVVSGRGYEQYF.

The V call is TRBV18, the J call TRBJ2-7; perhaps D is TRBD1 or TRBD2 (5 bases each). The V end lost 10 bases, the J end lost 3 bases, and 22 bases lay between the germline ends. Germline V lookup: CDR1 KGHSH, CDR2 LQKENI. There are 15 residues in the CDR3. The CDR3 loop reads CAISQVPGPHYEQYF. DNA for the CDR3: TGTGCCATCTCGCAGGTTCCGGGACCCCACTACGAGCAGTACTTC.

The V gene is TRBV30, the J gene TRBJ1-2; 10 bases fit TRBD1. The junction had 3 bases not matched to a gene; V was cut back by 6 bases and J by 5 bases. Germline values: CDR1 GTSNPN, CDR2 SVGIG (reference sequence). CDR3 length: 12 residues. CDR3 sequence (DNA): TGTGCCTGCACGGGACAGGGGTATGGCTACACCTTC. Translated: CACTGQGYGYTF. The complete variable domain, with remaining parts taken from reference TRBV30 and TRBJ1-2, reads SQTIHQWPATLVQPVGSPLSLECTVEGTSNPNLYWYRQAAGRGLQLLFYSVGIGQISSEVPQNLSASRPQDRQFILSSKKLLLSDSGFYLCACTGQGYGYTFGSGTRLTVV.

The J gene is TRBJ1-3, the V gene TRBV7-8; 7 positions match TRBD1. With V trimmed by 4 bases and J by 8 bases, 11 bases remained unmatched. Germline CDR1 SGHVS, CDR2 FQNEAQ. This CDR3 spans 15 amino acids. CDR3 in DNA: TGTGCCAGCAGCTCACAGGGGAGGGTACTGGACACCATATATTTT. It yields the protein CASSSQGRVLDTIYF.

CDR3 nucleotide sequence: TGTGCCAGCAGTTACTCCTTCCCCAGAGGGGGGGAGCAGTACTTC. Protein product: CASSYSFPRGGEQYF. The chain uses TRBV6-5 and TRBJ2-7; perhaps D is TRBD1 or TRBD2 (6 bases each). V was trimmed by 0 bases and J by 7 bases, leaving 16 bases between them. There are 15 residues in the CDR3. Germline CDR1 MNHEY, CDR2 SVGAGI.

This chain connects TRBV20-1 to TRBJ2-2; either TRBD1 or TRBD2 may supply D (5 bases each). The CDR3 runs 14 residues. Germline-derived CDR1 and CDR2 are DFQATT and SNEGSKA (reference sequence). V lost 0 bases and J 7 bases, leaving 12 bases between the germline ends. The CDR3 nucleotides are TGCAGTGCTAGAGATGTCAGGGCGGGCGGGGAGCTGTTTTTT. Residues: CSARDVRAGGELFF.

This clonotype was detected a few times. V is TRBV20-1 and J is TRBJ2-5; unclear D gene. The CDR3 is 12 residues long. Trimming shortened V by 4 bases and J by 1 base, and 7 bases separated the two germline ends. Germline V gene lookup returns CDR1 DFQATT and CDR2 SNEGSKA (reference sequence). CDR3 in DNA: TGCAGTGCTAAGGACGGCCAAGAGACCCAGTACTTC. This sequence encodes CSAKDGQETQYF.

The chain carries TRBV12-3 or TRBV12-4 and TRBJ1-5, with no clear D. The CDR3 runs 15 residues. The V and J ends lost 6 bases and 3 bases respectively, with 15 bases between them. CDR3 sequence: CASRRSLDNNQPQHF. The DNA of the CDR3 is TGTGCCAGCAGAAGGTCTCTAGACAACAATCAGCCCCAGCATTTT.

The chain links TRBV24-1 to TRBJ2-1; D unclear. The CDR3 length is 16 residues. Germline CDR1 and CDR2: KGHDR and SFDVKD. Trimming took 2 bases from V and 0 from J, leaving 10 bases between them. The CDR3 nucleotides read TGTGCCACCAGTGATTGGAAAGGCACCTCCTACAATGAGCAGTTCTTC. Protein product: CATSDWKGTSYNEQFF.

In its sample, this clonotype was seen many times. The J gene is TRBJ2-3, the V gene TRBV7-3; perhaps TRBD2 as D (5 bases). V was pared by 2 bases and J by 3 bases, with 9 bases between. The length of the CDR3 is 14 residues. CDR1 and CDR2 (germline): SGHTA, FQGTGA. CDR3 sequence reads: CASSLDYLTDTQYF. CDR3 nucleotide sequence: TGTGCCAGCAGCTTAGACTATCTAACAGATACGCAGTATTTT.

This clonotype has a handful of counts. The gene calls are TRBV29-1 and TRBJ1-2, with D unresolved. V dropped 1 base and J dropped 4 bases, with 4 bases sitting between them. There are 11 residues in the CDR3. Germline values: CDR1 SQVTM, CDR2 ANQGSEA. CDR3 residues: CSVEGPYGYTF. As DNA, the CDR3 is TGCAGCGTTGAAGGTCCCTATGGCTACACCTTC.

There are a few counts of this clonotype. The chain recombines TRBV6-1 with TRBJ2-3; the D is unclear. The CDR3 covers 13 residues. Germline V lookup: CDR1 MNHNS, CDR2 SASEGT. Trimming stripped 6 bases from V and 5 bases from J, with 12 bases between. This chain's CDR3 is CASSRDGRDTQYF. For the CDR3, the DNA is TGTGCCAGCAGCAGAGACGGAAGAGATACGCAGTATTTT.

The sample holds many counts of this clonotype. The chain has TRBV5-5 and TRBJ1-1; the match to TRBD1 covers 10 bases. Germline loops: CDR1 SGHKS, CDR2 YYEKEE (reference sequence). The CDR3 loop spans 15 amino acids. J gave up 1 base and V 4 bases, and 4 bases lay outside the gene matches. The DNA of the CDR3 is TGTGCCAGCAGCCTGACAGGGGGCGCGAACACTGAAGCTTTCTTT. The encoded protein is CASSLTGGANTEAFF.

The V and J genes are TRBV6-1 and TRBJ2-7; 7 bases align to TRBD1. V lost 6 bases and J lost 2; bases outside the gene matches: 7. In germline, CDR1 is MNHNS, CDR2 SASEGT. This CDR3 region has 14 residues. As DNA, the CDR3 is TGTGCCAGCAGGGTATCGGGACAGCCCTACGAGCAGTACTTC. Protein sequence: CASRVSGQPYEQYF.

This clonotype was detected a few times. The chain combines TRBV20-1 with TRBJ2-4; D is uncertain. Per the germline V gene, CDR1 is DFQATT and CDR2 is SNEGSKA (reference sequence). With 0 bases removed from V and 0 bases from J, the gap between germline ends came to 12 bases. The CDR3 is made up of 16 amino acids. Here the CDR3 DNA reads TGCAGTGCTAGAGAGCTGTTGACTCTAGCCAAAAACATTCAGTACTTC. Protein: CSARELLTLAKNIQYF.

J is TRBJ2-7 and V is TRBV6-2 or TRBV6-3; tentatively, D is TRBD2 (5 bases). Germline lookup yields CDR1 MNHEY and CDR2 SVGEGT. The CDR3 extends over 14 amino acids. V lost 4 bases to trimming and J lost 3 bases, with 13 bases between them. The chain's CDR3 is CASSFETGNYEQYF. DNA of the CDR3: TGTGCCAGCAGTTTCGAGACGGGGAACTACGAGCAGTACTTC.